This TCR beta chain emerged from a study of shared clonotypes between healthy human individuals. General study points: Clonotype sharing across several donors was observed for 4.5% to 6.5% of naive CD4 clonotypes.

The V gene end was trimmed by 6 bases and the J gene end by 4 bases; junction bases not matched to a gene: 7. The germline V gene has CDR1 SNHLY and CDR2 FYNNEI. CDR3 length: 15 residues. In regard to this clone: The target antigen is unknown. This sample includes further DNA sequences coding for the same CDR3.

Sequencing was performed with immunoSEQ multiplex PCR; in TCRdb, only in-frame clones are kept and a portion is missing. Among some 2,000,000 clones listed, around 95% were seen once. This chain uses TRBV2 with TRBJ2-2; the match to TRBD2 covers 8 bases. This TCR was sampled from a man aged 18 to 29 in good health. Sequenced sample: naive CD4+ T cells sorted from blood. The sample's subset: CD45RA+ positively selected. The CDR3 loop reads CASRGGLAGTGELFF. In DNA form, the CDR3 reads TGTGCCAGCAGAGGGGGGCTAGCGGGCACCGGGGAGCTGTTTTTT. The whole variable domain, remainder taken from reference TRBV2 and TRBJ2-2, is EPEVTQTPSHQVTQMGQEVILRCVPISNHLYFYWYRQILGQKVEFLVSFYNNEISEKSEIFDDQFSVERPDGSNFTLKIRSTKLEDSAMYFCASRGGLAGTGELFFGEGSRLTVL.